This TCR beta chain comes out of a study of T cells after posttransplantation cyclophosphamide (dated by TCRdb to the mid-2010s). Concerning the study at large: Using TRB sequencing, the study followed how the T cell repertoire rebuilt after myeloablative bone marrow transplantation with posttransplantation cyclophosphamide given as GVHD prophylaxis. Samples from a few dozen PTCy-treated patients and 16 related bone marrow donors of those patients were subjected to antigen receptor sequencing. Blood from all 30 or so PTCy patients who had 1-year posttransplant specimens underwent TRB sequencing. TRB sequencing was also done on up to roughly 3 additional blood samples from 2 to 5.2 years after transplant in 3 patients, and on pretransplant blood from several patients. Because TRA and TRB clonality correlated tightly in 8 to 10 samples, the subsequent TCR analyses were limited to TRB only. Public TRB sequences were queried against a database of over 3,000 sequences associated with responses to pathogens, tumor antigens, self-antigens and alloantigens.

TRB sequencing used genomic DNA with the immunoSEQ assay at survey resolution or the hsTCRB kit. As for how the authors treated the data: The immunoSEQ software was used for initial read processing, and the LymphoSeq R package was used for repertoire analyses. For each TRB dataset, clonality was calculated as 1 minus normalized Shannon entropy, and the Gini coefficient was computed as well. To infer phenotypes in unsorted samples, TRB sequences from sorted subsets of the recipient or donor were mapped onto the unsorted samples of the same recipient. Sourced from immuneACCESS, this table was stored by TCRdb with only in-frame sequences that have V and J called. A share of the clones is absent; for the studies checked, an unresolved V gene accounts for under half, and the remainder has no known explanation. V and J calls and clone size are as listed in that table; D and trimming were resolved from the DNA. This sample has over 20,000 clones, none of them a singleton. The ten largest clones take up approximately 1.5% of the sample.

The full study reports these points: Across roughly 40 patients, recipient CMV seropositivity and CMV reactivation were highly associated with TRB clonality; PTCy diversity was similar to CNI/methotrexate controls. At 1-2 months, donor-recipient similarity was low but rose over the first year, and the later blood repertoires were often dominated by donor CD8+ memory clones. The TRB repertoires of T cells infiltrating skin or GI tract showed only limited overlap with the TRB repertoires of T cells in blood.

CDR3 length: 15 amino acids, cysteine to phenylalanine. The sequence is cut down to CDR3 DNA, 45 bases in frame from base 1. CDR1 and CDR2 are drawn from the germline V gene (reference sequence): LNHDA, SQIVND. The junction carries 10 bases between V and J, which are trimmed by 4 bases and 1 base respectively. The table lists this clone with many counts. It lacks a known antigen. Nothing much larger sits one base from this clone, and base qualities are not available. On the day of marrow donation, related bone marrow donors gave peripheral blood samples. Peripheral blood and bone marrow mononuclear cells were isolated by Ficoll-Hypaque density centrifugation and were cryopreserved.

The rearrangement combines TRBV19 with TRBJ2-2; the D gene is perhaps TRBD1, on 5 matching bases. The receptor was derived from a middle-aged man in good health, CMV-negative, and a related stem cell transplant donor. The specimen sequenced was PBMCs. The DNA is TGTGCCAGTAGTACAGGGTCGGTGAACACCGGGGAGCTGTTTTTT. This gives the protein CASSTGSVNTGELFF.